This TCR beta chain is drawn from a study of shared clonotypes between healthy human individuals. This table comes from immunoSEQ multiplex PCR, and its TCRdb copy is limited to in-frame clones, with some not included. The sample lists about 510,000 clones, 60% to 80% occurring once. Sequencing was done on a sample of PBMCs. The receptor's source is a woman in her thirties or forties in good health. Some clones in this sample may be carry-over from other donors' samples.

CDR3 amino acids: CASSARTGNEKLFF. DNA of the CDR3: TGTGCCAGCAGCGCCCGGACGGGTAATGAAAAACTGTTTTTT. V gene TRBV9 combines with J gene TRBJ1-4, with D unresolved. The germline V gene has CDR1 SGDLS and CDR2 YYNGEE. V was pared by 3 bases and J by 4 bases, with 10 bases between. CDR3 length equals 14 residues.